A selection of T cell receptor beta chains follows, all from one sample in a study of blood T cell dynamics during melanoma immunotherapy. Sequencing was performed with immunoSEQ multiplex PCR; in TCRdb, only in-frame clones are kept and a portion is missing. This table has more than 10,000 clones, approximately 89% appearing once. The sample in question was blood, obtained from a patient treated with checkpoint blockade. The source of these receptors is a human donor with melanoma. CDR3s include the opening cysteine and the closing phenylalanine or tryptophan. A D gene is named only where the DNA matches it firmly. Clone sizes are given selectively: once, few, many, or a class where the clone is expanded.

>TRBJ2-5|NA|TRBD2|TRBV5-6
TGTGCCAGCAGCTTGGAGTCCCACGCTAGCGGGAGGAGGACCCAGTACTTC
CASSLESHASGRRTQYF
>TRBJ1-2|NA|NA|TRBV19
TGTGCCAGTAGTATAGATCGGCGGGATCTCTATGGCTACACCTTC
CASSIDRRDLYGYTF
>TRBJ2-5|NA|NA|TRBV4-1
TGCGCCAGCAGCCAGGTCCAGGGGTATCAGGAGACCCAGTACTTC
CASSQVQGYQETQYF
>TRBJ2-7|NA|TRBD2|TRBV4-1
TGCGCCAGCAGCCAAGCAACCACTAGCGGGAGGGCCTACGAGCAGTACTTC
CASSQATTSGRAYEQYF
>TRBJ2-3|NA|TRBD2|TRBV6-4
TGTGCCAGCAGACCTAGCGGGAATACAGATACGCAGTATTTT
CASRPSGNTDTQYF
>TRBJ1-5|NA|NA|TRBV28
TGTGCCAGCAGTTACTTAGGAGTAGGGGCCAGGGCGAATGCCGGCCAGCCCCAGCATTTT
CASSYLGVGARANAGQPQHF
>TRBJ1-5|NA|NA|TRBV19
TGTGCCAGTAGTCCCTCGGGGACGGGCCTCAAAGGAAGATATAGCAATCAGCCCCAGCATTTT
CASSPSGTGLKGRYSNQPQHF
>TRBJ2-7|NA|NA|TRBV19
TGTGCCAGTAGTCAAACAGCGATTCCCCACGAGCAGTACTTC
CASSQTAIPHEQYF
>TRBJ2-7|NA|TRBD1|TRBV18
TGTGCCAGCCTAGGGACAGCCTCCTACGAGCAGTACTTC
CASLGTASYEQYF
>TRBJ1-6|NA|NA|TRBV6-1
TGTGCCAGCAGTGAAGGAGGGATTAGGGCTAATTCACCCCTCCACTTT
CASSEGGIRANSPLHF
>TRBJ2-1|NA|TRBD2|TRBV19
TGTGCCAGTAGCTCTCCGGGACTAGCGGGACTCGAGCAGTTCTTC
CASSSPGLAGLEQFF
>TRBJ1-2|NA|NA|TRBV7-9
TGTGCCAGCAGCCCTCGGCGGGGGTCTTATGGCTACACCTTC
CASSPRRGSYGYTF
>TRBJ1-2|NA|NA|TRBV7-9
TGTGCCAGCAGCCCCGGGACCGGTACTAACTATGGCTACACCTTC
CASSPGTGTNYGYTF
>TRBJ2-7|NA|TRBD2|TRBV6-1
TGTGCCAGCACTTCATCTAGCGGATTTTCCTACGAGCAGTACTTC
CASTSSSGFSYEQYF
>TRBJ2-4|few|NA|TRBV23-1
TGCGCCAGCAGTCAAGAGGACGCTGAGCGAATAGCCAAAAACATTCAGTACTTC
CASSQEDAERIAKNIQYF
>TRBJ2-1|NA|NA|TRBV6-7
TGTGCCAGCAGTTACTCGATCCAGGATTGCTACAATGAGCAGTTCTTC
CASSYSIQDCYNEQFF
>TRBJ2-1|NA|TRBD1|TRBV30
TGTGCCTTCAACAGGGGGCACAATGAGCAGTTCTTC
CAFNRGHNEQFF
>TRBJ1-4|NA|TRBD1|TRBV6-5
TGTGCCAGCAGTTACACGACAGGGAGTAATGAAAAACTGTTTTTT
CASSYTTGSNEKLFF
>TRBJ1-6|NA|NA|TRBV5-1
TGCGCCAGCAGCTTGGCAAAGGGAGGGCATTCACCCCTCCACTTT
CASSLAKGGHSPLHF
>TRBJ1-5|NA|NA|TRBV7-8
TGTGCCAGCAGCTTAGATAAGGATCAGCCCCAGCATTTT
CASSLDKDQPQHF
>TRBJ2-7|NA|NA|TRBV10-3
TGTGCCATCAGTGAGTCGACGGGTTCCTACGAGCAGTACTTC
CAISESTGSYEQYF
>TRBJ1-6|NA|NA|TRBV9
TGTGCCAGCAGCGTAGCTCTGAGCTCCTATAATTCACCCCTCCACTTT
CASSVALSSYNSPLHF
>TRBJ2-1|NA|TRBD1|TRBV6-4
TGTGCCAGCAGTGACGTCTGGACAGGGGGACTCAATGAGCAGTTCTTC
CASSDVWTGGLNEQFF
>TRBJ2-7|NA|NA|TRBV14
TGTGCCAGCAGCCAAGTGGGGACAACTACGTACTTC
CASSQVGTTTYF
>TRBJ1-1|NA|TRBD1|TRBV28
TGTGCCAGCAGTTTCCCACGATCGGGACAGATGAACACTGAAGCTTTCTTT
CASSFPRSGQMNTEAFF
>TRBJ2-2|NA|NA|TRBV5-1
TGCGCCAGCAGCGCGGGCTCGAACACCGGGGAGCTGTTTTTT
CASSAGSNTGELFF
>TRBJ1-2|NA|NA|TRBV28
TGTGCCAGCAGTTTTATAGGGGTGTGGGGCTACACCTTC
CASSFIGVWGYTF
>TRBJ2-3|NA|TRBD2|TRBV7-9
TGTGCCAGCAGCTTCCCGGGACTAGCGGGAGGGCCCACAGATACGCAGTATTTT
CASSFPGLAGGPTDTQYF
>TRBJ2-7|NA|TRBD1|TRBV5-1
TGCGCCAGCACCCTTTCCTCGACAGGGAGCTACGAGCAGTACTTC
CASTLSSTGSYEQYF
>TRBJ2-5|NA|TRBD1|TRBV7-9
TGTGCCAGCAGCTCCGACAGGGTCCAAGAGACCCAGTACTTC
CASSSDRVQETQYF
>TRBJ2-7|once|TRBD1|TRBV13
TGTGCCAGCAGCCTATCGTTACAGGGGATAGGCGAGCAGTACTTC
CASSLSLQGIGEQYF
>TRBJ1-1|NA|NA|TRBV11-2
TGTGCCAGCAGCTTAGAGCTGAACACTGAAGCTTTCTTT
CASSLELNTEAFF
>TRBJ2-5|NA|NA|TRBV6-5
TGTGCCAGCAGTTCAGGTTCGGAGACCCAGTACTTC
CASSSGSETQYF
>TRBJ1-1|few|NA|TRBV6-1
TGTGCCAGCGTGGGGGAGGGGAACACTGAAGCTTTCTTT
CASVGEGNTEAFF
>TRBJ2-1|NA|NA|TRBV7-6
TGTGCCAGCGGGGCTAGCTCCTACAATGAGCAGTTCTTC
CASGASSYNEQFF
>TRBJ2-3|NA|TRBD1|TRBV11-3
TGTGCCAGCAGCTTGCAGGGGGCGGCAGATACGCAGTATTTT
CASSLQGAADTQYF
>TRBJ2-1|NA|NA|TRBV4-2
TGTGCCAGCAGCCAAGAAGAGGGGACGGACGGGTACAATGAGCAGTTCTTC
CASSQEEGTDGYNEQFF
>TRBJ1-2|NA|NA|TRBV6-9
TGTGCCAGCAGTTACTCCCTGACAGTAGATGGCTACACCTTC
CASSYSLTVDGYTF
>TRBJ2-7|NA|TRBD1|TRBV11-2
TGTGCCAGCAGCTTAGCGGGACAGGGCTACGAGCAGTACTTC
CASSLAGQGYEQYF